One sample yielded the 21 T cell receptor beta chains listed below, sequenced in a study of blood T cell repertoires in COVID-19. The assay was immunoSEQ multiplex PCR, and TCRdb's table has in-frame clones only and misses some. The top ten clones hold under 35% of a sample with tens of thousands of clones, approximately 86% of them seen once. Source material: peripheral blood. The receptor source for this set is a woman of 80 years or more with acute or convalescent COVID-19.

The rearrangement links TRBV5-1 to TRBJ2-2; D is tentatively TRBD1 or TRBD2 (10 bases each). This CDR3 is built from 22 residues. Deletions cut 4 bases from V and 3 bases from J, with 34 bases between. Germline V gene data show CDR1 as SGHRS and CDR2 as YFSETQ. The CDR3 spells CASSPGQGRLAGQIADTGELFF. DNA for the CDR3: TGCGCCAGCAGCCCGGGACAGGGGAGACTAGCGGGCCAAATCGCGGACACCGGGGAGCTGTTTTTT. The full variable domain, completed using reference TRBV5-1 and TRBJ2-2, is KAGVTQTPRYLIKTRGQQVTLSCSPISGHRSVSWYQQTPGQGLQFLFEYFSETQRNKGNFPGRFSGRQFSNSRSEMNVSTLELGDSALYLCASSPGQGRLAGQIADTGELFFGEGSRLTVL.

This clone was seen a handful of times. The chain has TRBV19 and TRBJ2-4; 14 bases are a match to TRBD2. The CDR3 has 19 residues. The germline V gene encodes CDR1 LNHDA and CDR2 SQIVND (reference sequence). The V segment lost 6 bases and the J segment 0 bases; nucleotides outside the gene matches: 10. CDR3 in DNA: TGTGCCAGTAGCTCCGGGACTAGCGGGAGCCACTTAGCCAAAAACATTCAGTACTTC. It is translated as CASSSGTSGSHLAKNIQYF. Supplemented by reference TRBV19 and TRBJ2-4, the full variable domain reads DGGITQSPKYLFRKEGQNVTLSCEQNLNHDAMYWYRQDPGQGLRLIYYSQIVNDFQKGDIAEGYSVSREKKESFPLTVTSAQKNPTAFYLCASSSGTSGSHLAKNIQYFGAGTRLSVL.

The sample holds one count of this clone. The chain couples TRBV18 to TRBJ2-6, with D possibly TRBD1 on 6 matching bases. V dropped 4 bases and J dropped 4 bases, with 8 bases sitting between them. CDR3 length equals 14 residues. CDR1 and CDR2 from the germline V gene are KGHSH and LQKENI. The CDR3 reads CASSHRVGANVLTF. The CDR3 nucleotides read TGTGCCAGCTCACACAGGGTCGGGGCCAACGTCCTGACTTTC.

V is TRBV7-3 and J is TRBJ1-2, with D perhaps matching TRBD1 (5 bases). Trimming took off 2 bases at V and 4 bases at J, with 8 bases between the two ends. Germline CDR1 and CDR2: SGHTA and FQGTGA. The CDR3 extends over 13 amino acids. This CDR3 reads CASSLQGSYGYTF. The CDR3 coding sequence is TGTGCCAGCAGCTTACAGGGAAGCTATGGCTACACCTTC.

The chain recombines TRBV24-1 with TRBJ2-7, with D possibly TRBD2 on 6 matching bases. The CDR3 is 13 amino acids. The ends were cut back, 2 bases at V and 6 bases at J, with 10 bases in the middle. Germline V gives CDR1 KGHDR, CDR2 SFDVKD. The CDR3 nucleotides are TGTGCCACCAGTGATTCAGGGCGGGGCGAGCAGTACTTC. Translated: CATSDSGRGEQYF.

This clone was detected a few times. The chain joins TRBV6-5 to TRBJ1-2; D gene ambiguous. V was clipped by 0 bases and J by 4 bases, with 9 bases between them. The CDR3 runs to 14 residues. Germline CDR1 and CDR2: MNHEY and SVGAGI. The CDR3 protein is CASSYSGSGYGYTF. CDR3 DNA: TGTGCCAGCAGTTACTCTGGCTCAGGCTATGGCTACACCTTC.

V usage is TRBV2 and J usage is TRBJ1-1; D gene unclear. V lost 6 bases and J lost 3, with 11 bases in between. The length of the CDR3 is 13 residues. CDR1 is SNHLY and CDR2 is FYNNEI in the germline V gene. This CDR3 reads CASRELLYTEAFF. The CDR3 region has the DNA TGTGCCAGCAGGGAACTGTTGTACACTGAAGCTTTCTTT.

CDR3 sequence (DNA): TGTGCCACCAGTGAGCCGCTAGCGAGCTCCTACAATGAGCAGTTCTTC. Translation gives CATSEPLASSYNEQFF. The chain is built from TRBV24-1 and TRBJ2-1, with a weak D call TRBD2 (6 bases). Germline values: CDR1 KGHDR, CDR2 SFDVKD. The CDR3 covers 16 residues. Trimming cost V 4 bases and J 0 bases, with 12 bases left between them.

The chain uses TRBV5-1 and TRBJ1-1; 8 nucleotides align to TRBD1. The CDR3 covers 14 residues. The V gene end was trimmed by 2 bases and the J gene end by 4 bases; junction bases not matched to a gene: 4. Germline V gene data show CDR1 as SGHRS and CDR2 as YFSETQ. The CDR3 DNA reads TGCGCCAGCAGCTTTGGCCAGGGGGCCACTGAAGCTTTCTTT. Protein sequence: CASSFGQGATEAFF.

This clone has just a few counts. The chain combines TRBV4-2 with TRBJ2-2; tentatively, D is TRBD2 (5 bases). Germline CDR1 and CDR2: LGHNA and YNFKEQ. CDR3 length: 17 residues. With 1 base removed from V and 0 bases from J, the gap between germline ends came to 12 bases. CDR3 in DNA: TGTGCCAGCAGCCAAGTTAGCGCGAGCACGAACACCGGGGAGCTGTTTTTT. The encoded protein is CASSQVSASTNTGELFF.

V is TRBV5-6 and J is TRBJ2-3, with 7 nucleotides matching TRBD2. CDR3 length equals 13 residues. V lost 5 bases and J lost 2; bases outside the gene matches: 2. Germline V gives CDR1 SGHDT, CDR2 YYEEEE. CDR3 protein: CASRREVTDTQYF. DNA for the CDR3: TGTGCCAGCAGACGGGAGGTCACAGATACGCAGTATTTT.

The genes are TRBV5-1 and TRBJ2-2; 8 positions match TRBD1. With V trimmed by 3 bases and J by 5 bases, 6 bases remained unmatched. The CDR3 is made up of 15 amino acids. CDR1 and CDR2 from the germline V gene are SGHRS and YFSETQ. DNA for the CDR3: TGCGCCAGCAGCTCTGGGACAGGCGGTACCGGGGAGCTGTTTTTT. This gives the protein CASSSGTGGTGELFF.

In this sample, this clone turned up once. This sequence joins TRBV6-5 and TRBJ2-7; 10 bases line up with TRBD2. The CDR3 consists of 15 residues. Germline V gives CDR1 MNHEY, CDR2 SVGAGI. V shed 6 bases, J shed 3 bases, and the junction held 8 bases outside the gene matches. In nucleotides, the CDR3 is TGTGCCAGCAGCCAAGGACTAGCGGACTACTACGAGCAGTACTTC. Encoded protein: CASSQGLADYYEQYF.

The chain has TRBV4-2 and TRBJ1-5; D remains unclear. Germline assignment: CDR1 LGHNA and CDR2 YNFKEQ. With 1 base removed from V and 3 bases from J, the gap between germline ends came to 13 bases. The CDR3 runs to 16 residues. In nucleotides, the CDR3 is TGTGCCAGCAGCCAAGGGGTGGGAGAAGCCAATCAGCCCCAGCATTTT. This gives the protein CASSQGVGEANQPQHF.

The chain recombines TRBV7-2 with TRBJ2-7; perhaps TRBD2 as D (6 bases). Deletions cut 5 bases from V and 3 bases from J, with 14 bases between. There are 14 residues in the CDR3. The germline gives CDR1 SGHTA, CDR2 FQGNSA. This CDR3 reads CASSPGRGRYEQYF. CDR3 nucleotide sequence: TGTGCCAGCAGCCCCGGGAGAGGTCGCTACGAGCAGTACTTC.

This clone was seen a handful of times. This sequence joins TRBV7-9 and TRBJ1-1; TRBD1 matches 8 bases. J gave up 1 base and V 5 bases, and 6 bases lay outside the gene matches. This CDR3 has 15 amino acids. Germline CDR1 is SEHNR and CDR2 is FQNEAQ (reference sequence). The CDR3 DNA reads TGTGCCAGCAGCCGTTCCGGGACAGGGAACACTGAAGCTTTCTTT. It specifies CASSRSGTGNTEAFF.

The rearrangement links TRBV18 to TRBJ1-1; D is undetermined. Per germline, CDR1 KGHSH and CDR2 LQKENI. The germline V and J ends were trimmed by 2 bases and 8 bases, with 9 bases remaining between them. The CDR3 is 12 amino acids. This CDR3 is CASSPERLEAFF. In DNA form, the CDR3 reads TGTGCCAGCTCACCAGAGCGGTTAGAAGCTTTCTTT.

The rearrangement joins TRBV28 to TRBJ2-7; TRBD2 matches 8 bases. J gave up 7 bases and V 7 bases, and 12 bases lay outside the gene matches. CDR1 and CDR2 (germline): MDHEN, SYDVKM. This CDR3 contains 14 residues. The CDR3 DNA is TGTGCCAGCACCCCCGGGGGGGGTAGAAAGGAGCAGTACTTC. Translation gives CASTPGGGRKEQYF.

The rearrangement links TRBV5-1 to TRBJ2-5; 10 nucleotides agree with TRBD2. Germline lookup yields CDR1 SGHRS and CDR2 YFSETQ. The V segment lost 0 bases and the J segment 5 bases; nucleotides outside the gene matches: 10. The CDR3 loop spans 17 amino acids. The CDR3 DNA reads as TGCGCCAGCAGCTTGGGTGTAGCTAGCGGGAGTTTGGAGACCCAGTACTTC. Translating it yields CASSLGVASGSLETQYF.

The chain joins TRBV2 to TRBJ1-1; D may be TRBD1 (6 bases). The germline V and J ends were trimmed by 8 bases and 3 bases, with 13 bases remaining between them. There are 13 residues in the CDR3. The V gene's germline CDR1 is SNHLY and CDR2 FYNNEI. CDR3 DNA: TGTGCCAGCGGGGGGGCCGAAGACACTGAAGCTTTCTTT. Encoded protein: CASGGAEDTEAFF.

This sequence joins TRBV24-1 and TRBJ2-5; TRBD2 agrees at 9 bases. Germline CDR1 reads KGHDR; CDR2 reads SFDVKD. V lost 2 bases, J lost 2 bases, and 5 bases stayed unmatched. The CDR3 spans 16 residues. The CDR3 bases are TGTGCCACCAGTGATTCCAGACTAGCGGAGCAAGAGACCCAGTACTTC. Protein product: CATSDSRLAEQETQYF.